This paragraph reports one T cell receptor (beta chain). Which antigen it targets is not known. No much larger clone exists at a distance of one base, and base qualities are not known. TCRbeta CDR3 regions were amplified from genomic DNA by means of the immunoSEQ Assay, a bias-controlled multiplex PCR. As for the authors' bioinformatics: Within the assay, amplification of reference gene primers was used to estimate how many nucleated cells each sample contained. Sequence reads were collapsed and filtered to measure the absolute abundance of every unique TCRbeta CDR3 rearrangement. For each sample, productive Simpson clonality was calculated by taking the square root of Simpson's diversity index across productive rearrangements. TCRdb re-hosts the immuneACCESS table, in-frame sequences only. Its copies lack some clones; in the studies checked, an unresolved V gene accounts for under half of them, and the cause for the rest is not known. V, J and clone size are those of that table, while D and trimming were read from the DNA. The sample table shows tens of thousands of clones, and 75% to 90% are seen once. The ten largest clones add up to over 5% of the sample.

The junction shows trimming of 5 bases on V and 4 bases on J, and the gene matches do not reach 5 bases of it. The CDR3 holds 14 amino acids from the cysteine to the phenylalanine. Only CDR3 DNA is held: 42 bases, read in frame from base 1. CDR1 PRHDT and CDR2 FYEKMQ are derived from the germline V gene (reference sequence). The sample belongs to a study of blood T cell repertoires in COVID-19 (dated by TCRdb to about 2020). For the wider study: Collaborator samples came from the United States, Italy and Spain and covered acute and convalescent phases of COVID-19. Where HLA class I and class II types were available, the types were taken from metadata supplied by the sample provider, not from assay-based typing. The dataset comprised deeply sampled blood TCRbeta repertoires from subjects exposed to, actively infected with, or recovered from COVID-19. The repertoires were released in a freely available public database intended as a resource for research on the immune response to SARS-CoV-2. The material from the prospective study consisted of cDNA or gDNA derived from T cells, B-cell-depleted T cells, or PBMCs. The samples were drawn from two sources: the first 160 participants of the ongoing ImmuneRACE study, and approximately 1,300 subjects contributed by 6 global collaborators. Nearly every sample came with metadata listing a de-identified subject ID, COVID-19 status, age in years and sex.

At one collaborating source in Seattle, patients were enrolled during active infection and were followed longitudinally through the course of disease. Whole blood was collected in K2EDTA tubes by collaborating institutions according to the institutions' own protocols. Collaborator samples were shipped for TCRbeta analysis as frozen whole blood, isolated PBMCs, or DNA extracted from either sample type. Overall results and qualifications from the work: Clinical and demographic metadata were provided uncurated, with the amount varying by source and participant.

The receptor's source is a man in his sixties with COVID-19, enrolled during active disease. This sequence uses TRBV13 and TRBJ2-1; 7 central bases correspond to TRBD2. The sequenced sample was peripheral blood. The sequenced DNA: TGTGCCAGCAGCACCTGGACTAGTTACAATGAGCAGTTCTTC. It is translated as CASSTWTSYNEQFF.